These T cell receptor beta chains were read from a single sample in a study of blood T cell repertoires in COVID-19. TCRdb's copy holds only in-frame clones and misses some; the assay was immunoSEQ multiplex PCR. The table has roughly 300,000 clones, more than 80% seen once; the top ten hold roughly 6.7%. The material sequenced was peripheral blood. These receptors all come from a man aged 18 to 29 who had recovered from COVID-19. Both conserved end residues are part of each CDR3. Fields, in order: D gene, CDR3 length, J gene, V gene, clone size, CDR3 protein, CDR3 DNA. D genes are given only for firm matches. A clone size is listed for some rows: how often the clone was seen (once, few, many), or a class if it is expanded.

- | 15 | TRBJ2-3 | TRBV9 | - | CASSSDGMSTDTQYF | TGTGCCAGCAGCTCGGACGGGATGTCTACAGATACGCAGTATTTT
TRBD2 | 14 | TRBJ2-1 | TRBV7-2 | - | CASSLGTSKGEQFF | TGTGCCAGCAGCTTAGGGACTAGCAAGGGTGAGCAGTTCTTC
- | 11 | TRBJ2-7 | TRBV6-5 | once | CASNGGAEQYF | TGTGCCAGCAACGGAGGGGCCGAGCAGTACTTC
- | 14 | TRBJ2-7 | TRBV7-2 | - | CASSFSPSSYEQYF | TGTGCCAGCAGCTTTAGCCCGAGCTCCTACGAGCAGTACTTC
- | 13 | TRBJ2-5 | TRBV14 | - | CASSRQLGETQYF | TGTGCCAGCAGCCGACAGTTGGGGGAGACCCAGTACTTC
TRBD2 | 15 | TRBJ2-1 | TRBV7-3 | - | CASSRTSGGINEQFF | TGTGCCAGCAGCCGGACTAGCGGGGGAATAAATGAGCAGTTCTTC
- | 13 | TRBJ1-1 | TRBV7-9 | - | CASSLTVNTEAFF | TGTGCCAGCAGTTTGACTGTGAACACTGAAGCTTTCTTT
TRBD2 | 17 | TRBJ2-5 | TRBV5-1 | - | CASSLGTLLAGQETQYF | TGCGCCAGCAGCTTGGGGACGCTACTAGCGGGGCAGGAGACCCAGTACTTC
TRBD1 | 16 | TRBJ2-2 | TRBV5-1 | - | CASTIADRVDTGELFF | TGCGCCAGCACCATAGCGGACAGGGTGGACACCGGGGAGCTGTTTTTT
TRBD1 | 15 | TRBJ1-1 | TRBV2 | - | CASSEPGTVNTEAFF | TGTGCCAGCAGTGAACCTGGGACAGTGAACACTGAAGCTTTCTTT
TRBD2 | 16 | TRBJ2-2 | TRBV5-6 | - | CASRTFVGGGAGELFF | TGTGCCAGCAGAACCTTCGTTGGCGGGGGGGCCGGGGAGCTGTTTTTT
- | 19 | TRBJ1-3 | TRBV18 | - | CASSPLLSSGDNSGNTIYF | TGTGCCAGCTCACCCCTCCTGTCTTCTGGGGACAACTCTGGAAACACCATATATTTT
- | 16 | TRBJ2-1 | TRBV19 | - | CASSIFDSSSYNEQFF | TGTGCCAGTAGTATTTTTGACAGCAGCTCCTACAATGAGCAGTTCTTC
- | 13 | TRBJ2-7 | TRBV28 | - | CASRAGTDYEQYF | TGTGCCAGCAGAGCCGGGACTGACTACGAGCAGTACTTC
TRBD2 | 15 | TRBJ2-3 | TRBV15 | - | CATSTRTSGTDTQYF | TGTGCCACCAGCACCAGGACTAGCGGCACAGATACGCAGTATTTT
TRBD1 | 15 | TRBJ2-1 | TRBV19 | - | CASSLGGTGALRQFF | TGTGCCAGTAGTCTCGGGGGGACAGGGGCACTTCGGCAGTTCTTC
TRBD1 | 14 | TRBJ1-2 | TRBV28 | - | CASSLAGQSYGYTF | TGTGCCAGCAGTTTGGCGGGACAGAGCTATGGCTACACCTTC
- | 14 | TRBJ2-4 | TRBV30 | - | CAWSEGAGLSIQYF | TGTGCCTGGAGTGAAGGGGCCGGTCTGAGCATTCAGTACTTC
TRBD1 | 15 | TRBJ1-5 | TRBV6-2/TRBV6-3 | - | CASSSDRGVLQPQHF | TGTGCCAGCAGTTCTGACAGGGGGGTTCTTCAGCCCCAGCATTTT
- | 13 | TRBJ2-7 | TRBV27 | - | CASSLGATYEQYF | TGTGCCAGCAGTTTAGGGGCCACCTACGAGCAGTACTTC
TRBD2 | 15 | TRBJ2-7 | TRBV28 | once | CASRSGLAHLYEQYF | TGTGCCAGCAGATCAGGACTAGCCCATCTCTACGAGCAGTACTTC
- | 13 | TRBJ2-5 | TRBV4-1 | - | CASSHILQETQYF | TGCGCCAGCAGCCATATACTTCAAGAGACCCAGTACTTC
- | 14 | TRBJ2-1 | TRBV7-3 | - | CASSSQSTYNEQFF | TGTGCCAGCAGCTCCCAAAGCACCTACAATGAGCAGTTCTTC
- | 13 | TRBJ2-3 | TRBV29-1 | - | CSVSKQGGDTQYF | TGCAGCGTTTCGAAACAGGGCGGGGATACGCAGTATTTT
- | 16 | TRBJ2-3 | TRBV18 | - | CASSPGAGEITDTQYF | TGTGCCAGCTCACCCGGGGCAGGGGAGATCACAGATACGCAGTATTTT
- | 14 | TRBJ1-5 | TRBV7-9 | - | CASSLGGWDQPQHF | TGTGCCAGCAGCTTAGGAGGGTGGGATCAGCCCCAGCATTTT
- | 16 | TRBJ1-1 | TRBV6-2/TRBV6-3 | once | CASSYPDVGADTEAFF | TGTGCCAGCAGTTACCCGGACGTAGGGGCTGACACTGAAGCTTTCTTT
TRBD2 | 16 | TRBJ2-7 | TRBV29-1 | - | CSVGGTSGSPVYEQYF | TGCAGCGTCGGTGGGACTAGCGGGAGCCCTGTCTACGAGCAGTACTTC
- | 16 | TRBJ1-6 | TRBV15 | - | CATSNASPGRNSPLHF | TGTGCCACCAGCAATGCCTCCCCGGGGAGAAACTCACCCCTCCACTTT
- | 17 | TRBJ1-2 | TRBV4-1 | - | CASSPRSLADTEEGYTF | TGCGCCAGCAGCCCAAGGTCTCTCGCAGATACGGAGGAGGGCTACACCTTC
TRBD2 | 14 | TRBJ2-1 | TRBV6-6 | once | CASSLLAGVDEQFF | TGTGCCAGCAGTCTACTAGCGGGAGTCGATGAGCAGTTCTTC
- | 15 | TRBJ2-3 | TRBV13 | - | CASSLGVRGPDTQYF | TGTGCCAGCAGCTTAGGTGTGCGGGGACCAGATACGCAGTATTTT
- | 15 | TRBJ1-2 | TRBV18 | - | CASSLSNGGNYGYTF | TGTGCCAGCTCACTGTCCAACGGGGGAAACTATGGCTACACCTTC
- | 15 | TRBJ1-3 | TRBV6-5 | - | CASSYSLQGRNTIYF | TGTGCCAGCAGTTACTCCCTACAGGGCCGAAACACCATATATTTT
TRBD1 | 15 | TRBJ1-4 | TRBV10-3 | - | CAIRDTGGANEKLFF | TGTGCCATCAGAGACACAGGGGGGGCTAATGAAAAACTGTTTTTT
TRBD1 | 16 | TRBJ1-3 | TRBV18 | - | CASSPLGQSYGNTIYF | TGTGCCAGCTCACCCCTGGGACAGAGTTATGGAAACACCATATATTTT
TRBD2 | 13 | TRBJ2-4 | TRBV6-1 | - | CASSDAVAGLEYF | TGTGCCAGCAGTGATGCCGTAGCGGGTTTGGAGTACTTC
- | 17 | TRBJ1-6 | TRBV13 | - | CASSLTDGDSVNSPLHF | TGTGCCAGCAGCTTAACTGACGGGGATTCGGTCAATTCACCCCTCCACTTT
TRBD1 | 14 | TRBJ1-6 | TRBV5-4 | - | CASSLETGYSPLHF | TGTGCCAGCAGCTTAGAGACAGGGTATTCACCCCTCCACTTT
TRBD2 | 17 | TRBJ2-1 | TRBV4-3 | once | CASSQDLGGSSYNEQFF | TGCGCCAGCAGCCAAGATTTGGGCGGGAGCTCCTACAATGAGCAGTTCTTC
TRBD1 | 14 | TRBJ2-7 | TRBV27 | - | CASSPRTGHYEQYF | TGTGCCAGCAGTCCAAGGACAGGCCACTACGAGCAGTACTTC
- | 16 | TRBJ2-2 | TRBV18 | once | CASSPPTYRDTGELFF | TGTGCCAGCTCACCACCGACATACAGAGACACCGGGGAGCTGTTTTTT
- | 14 | TRBJ2-7 | TRBV4-1 | - | CASSQDRGRYEQYF | TGCGCCAGCAGCCAAGACAGGGGGAGGTACGAGCAGTACTTC
- | 16 | TRBJ2-3 | TRBV27 | - | CASSLGRARFTDTQYF | TGTGCCAGCAGTTTGGGCAGGGCCCGTTTCACAGATACGCAGTATTTT
- | 13 | TRBJ1-2 | TRBV24-1 | - | CATSRDAYYGYTF | TGTGCCACCAGCAGGGATGCTTACTATGGCTACACCTTC
- | 13 | TRBJ1-2 | TRBV2 | - | CASTEAGEGGYTF | TGTGCCAGCACCGAAGCAGGGGAGGGCGGCTACACCTTC
- | 12 | TRBJ2-2 | TRBV7-8 | - | CASSQYGGELFF | TGTGCCAGCAGCCAATACGGCGGGGAGCTGTTTTTT
- | 15 | TRBJ1-5 | TRBV2 | - | CASSEEETGNQPQHF | TGTGCCAGCAGTGAAGAGGAGACGGGCAATCAGCCCCAGCATTTT